This is a list of T cell receptor beta chains from one sample in a study of blood T cell repertoires in COVID-19. This table comes from immunoSEQ multiplex PCR, and its TCRdb copy is limited to in-frame clones, with some not included. The sample consists of 94,000 or so clones, more than 70% of them appearing once. Material: peripheral blood. The receptors come from a woman aged 80 or over with active COVID-19. CDR3s include the opening cysteine and the closing phenylalanine or tryptophan. The D gene is left open where the match is weak. Clone sizes are given selectively: once, few, many, or a class where the clone is expanded.

clone_size j_call d_call v_call cdr3_aa cdr3_nt
NA TRBJ2-1 NA TRBV18 CASSPPIGSSYNEQFF TGTGCCAGCTCACCACCTATCGGGAGTTCCTACAATGAGCAGTTCTTC
NA TRBJ2-7 TRBD1 TRBV27 CASTGQGGFEQYF TGTGCCAGCACGGGACAGGGGGGCTTCGAGCAGTACTTC
NA TRBJ2-7 TRBD2 TRBV11-2 CASSRTSGYEQYF TGTGCCAGCAGCCGGACTAGCGGTTACGAGCAGTACTTC
NA TRBJ1-2 NA TRBV19 CASSRGATLRGYTF TGTGCCAGTAGCCGAGGCGCTACACTGAGGGGCTACACCTTC
NA TRBJ2-7 TRBD1 TRBV10-3 CAISPGQGGHEQYF TGTGCCATTTCCCCGGGACAGGGAGGTCACGAGCAGTACTTC
NA TRBJ2-1 NA TRBV27 CASSLTGNSYNEQFF TGTGCCAGCAGTTTAACGGGTAACTCCTACAATGAGCAGTTCTTC
NA TRBJ1-2 NA TRBV2 CASRPETGGTGGYTF TGTGCCAGCAGACCCGAAACGGGGGGGACGGGTGGCTACACCTTC
once TRBJ2-2 TRBD1 TRBV24-1 CATQRQGANTGELFF TGTGCCACCCAGCGACAGGGGGCAAACACCGGGGAGCTGTTTTTT
NA TRBJ2-1 TRBD2 TRBV25-1 CASSDQPGLYNEQFF TGTGCCAGCAGTGATCAACCGGGACTATACAATGAGCAGTTCTTC
NA TRBJ1-5 TRBD1 TRBV28 CASRRGQVPNQPQHF TGTGCCAGCAGACGAGGACAGGTTCCGAATCAGCCCCAGCATTTT
few TRBJ2-7 TRBD2 TRBV25-1 CASSETAGSSYEQYF TGTGCCAGCAGTGAAACAGCGGGGAGCTCCTACGAGCAGTACTTC
NA TRBJ1-4 TRBD1 TRBV18 CASSRGQEGEKLFF TGTGCCAGCTCCCGGGGACAGGAGGGTGAAAAACTGTTTTTT
NA TRBJ2-5 NA TRBV5-4 CASSFGGTGETQYF TGTGCCAGCAGCTTCGGAGGTACTGGAGAGACCCAGTACTTC
NA TRBJ1-5 TRBD1 TRBV6-6 CASSSGGDQPQHF TGTGCCAGCAGTTCAGGGGGCGATCAGCCCCAGCATTTT
NA TRBJ2-3 NA TRBV10-1 CASSLAARRTSTDTQYF TGCGCCAGCAGTTTAGCGGCACGCCGAACTAGCACAGATACGCAGTATTTT
NA TRBJ2-2 NA TRBV4-2 CASSQLQGGNTGELFF TGTGCCAGCAGCCAATTACAGGGTGGTAACACCGGGGAGCTGTTTTTT
NA TRBJ2-1 NA TRBV4-3 CASSQDYSTPEQFF TGCGCCAGCAGCCAAGATTACAGTACACCCGAGCAGTTCTTC
NA TRBJ2-3 NA TRBV5-1 CASSPSGGTDTQYF TGCGCCAGCAGCCCCTCCGGGGGCACAGATACGCAGTATTTT
NA TRBJ1-1 TRBD1 TRBV18 CASSLGQALIKTEAFF TGTGCCAGCTCACTAGGACAGGCGCTGATTAAGACTGAAGCTTTCTTT
NA TRBJ1-1 TRBD1 TRBV30 CAWRRTGNTEAFF TGTGCCTGGAGGAGGACAGGGAACACTGAAGCTTTCTTT
few TRBJ2-1 TRBD2 TRBV29-1 CSVRGVSGRLEEQFF TGCAGCGTGCGTGGTGTGAGCGGGAGATTAGAGGAGCAGTTCTTC
NA TRBJ2-3 NA TRBV9 CASSPRGDYSTDTQYF TGTGCCAGCAGCCCGAGGGGGGACTATAGCACAGATACGCAGTATTTT
NA TRBJ2-1 TRBD2 TRBV2 CASSEFRLGTSGKEFF TGTGCCAGCAGTGAGTTTCGTTTGGGGACTAGCGGGAAGGAGTTCTTC
NA TRBJ2-3 TRBD2 TRBV7-2 CASSLGLAGLTDTQYF TGTGCCAGCAGCTTAGGGCTAGCGGGGCTCACAGATACGCAGTATTTT
NA TRBJ2-1 NA TRBV5-4 CATRGGDRGEQFF TGTGCCACCCGCGGAGGGGATCGGGGTGAGCAGTTCTTC
NA TRBJ1-1 NA TRBV7-3 CASSPEPTGTEAFF TGTGCCAGCAGCCCTGAACCCACCGGGACAGAAGCTTTCTTT
NA TRBJ2-5 TRBD1 TRBV5-1 CASSSQGDARETQYF TGCGCCAGCAGCTCTCAGGGGGACGCTAGGGAGACCCAGTACTTC
NA TRBJ2-3 NA TRBV5-1 CASSLDYSQKYF TGCGCCAGCAGCTTGGACTATAGTCAGAAGTATTTT
NA TRBJ1-5 TRBD1 TRBV19 CASSMQGVRSGNQPQHF TGTGCCAGTAGTATGCAGGGGGTTCGGTCCGGCAATCAGCCCCAGCATTTT
NA TRBJ2-3 NA TRBV6-2/TRBV6-3 CASSFLLVDTQYF TGTGCCAGCAGTTTCCTTCTAGTTGATACGCAGTATTTT
NA TRBJ2-1 TRBD1 TRBV7-3 CASSRTGGGEQFF TGTGCCAGCAGCCGGACAGGGGGCGGTGAGCAGTTCTTC
NA TRBJ2-2 TRBD2 TRBV13 CASSAGLAGVRTGELFF TGTGCCAGCAGCGCGGGACTAGCGGGAGTTAGGACCGGGGAGCTGTTTTTT
NA TRBJ2-3 TRBD2 TRBV19 CASSAGTSGDTQYF TGTGCCAGTAGTGCCGGGACTAGCGGAGATACGCAGTATTTT
once TRBJ2-4 TRBD1 TRBV3-1/TRBV3-2 CASSHNLKTGVNIQYF TGTGCCAGCAGCCACAACCTTAAGACAGGGGTGAACATTCAGTACTTC
NA TRBJ2-7 TRBD2 TRBV6-2/TRBV6-3 CASSAPVEGGRLYEQYF TGTGCCAGCAGTGCCCCCGTAGAGGGCGGGAGGCTTTACGAGCAGTACTTC
NA TRBJ2-3 TRBD1 TRBV5-4 CASSPRTGGSDTQYF TGTGCCAGCAGCCCCCGGACAGGGGGCTCCGATACGCAGTATTTT
NA TRBJ2-7 NA TRBV19 CASTDPGGENEQYF TGTGCCAGTACCGATCCGGGGGGCGAGAACGAGCAGTACTTC
NA TRBJ1-3 TRBD1 TRBV28 CASTPGTGSGNTIYF TGTGCCAGCACCCCCGGGACAGGCTCTGGAAACACCATATATTTT
NA TRBJ1-3 TRBD1 TRBV7-8 CASSLDRGHYGNTIYF TGTGCCAGCAGCTTGGACAGGGGGCATTATGGAAACACCATATATTTT